One and the same sample provided the 30 T cell receptor beta chains below, sequenced in a study of lymphopenia after photon versus proton radiotherapy. Clones were sequenced by immunoSEQ multiplex PCR, and TCRdb holds only the in-frame ones, with some missing. The sample has 55,000 to 70,000 clones, around 90% seen once. This specimen consisted of peripheral blood, obtained from a patient treated with photon-based radiotherapy. Source of these receptors: a woman aged 40-49 years with cholangiocarcinoma.

This clone came up a few times. The chain is built from TRBV5-1 and TRBJ2-5, with a weak D call TRBD2 (6 bases). There are 15 residues in the CDR3. V was trimmed by 0 bases and J by 5 bases, leaving 14 bases between them. Germline CDR1 and CDR2: SGHRS and YFSETQ. CDR3 residues: CASSLELAAGETQYF. The CDR3 DNA reads TGCGCCAGCAGCTTGGAACTAGCAGCAGGGGAGACCCAGTACTTC.

This rearrangement joins TRBV19 to TRBJ1-6; TRBD1 agrees at 10 bases. From germline, CDR1 is LNHDA and CDR2 SQIVND (reference sequence). V shed 5 bases, J shed 10 bases, and the junction held 8 bases outside the gene matches. The CDR3 runs 15 residues. CDR3 region: CASSSGQGVGSPLHF. CDR3 nucleotide sequence: TGTGCCAGTAGTTCCGGACAGGGGGTGGGCTCACCCCTCCACTTT.

J is TRBJ1-5 and V is TRBV2; no firm D call. With 0 bases removed from V and 0 bases from J, the gap between germline ends came to 9 bases. The CDR3 is 16 residues long. From germline, CDR1 is SNHLY and CDR2 FYNNEI. The CDR3 loop is CASSEARRGSNQPQHF. In DNA form, the CDR3 reads TGTGCCAGCAGTGAAGCCCGACGTGGTAGCAATCAGCCCCAGCATTTT.

The chain joins TRBV4-3 to TRBJ1-4; the D gene is possibly TRBD1 (5 bases). Looked up from germline, CDR1 is LGHNA and CDR2 is YSLEER. V lost 0 bases and J lost 8, with 22 bases in between. The CDR3 contains 18 residues. The CDR3 sequence is CASSQEPVLGRGVEKLFF. DNA of the CDR3: TGCGCCAGCAGCCAAGAGCCAGTATTGGGGCGGGGGGTGGAAAAACTGTTTTTT.

This rearrangement joins TRBV10-3 to TRBJ2-1; weak D call: TRBD1 (6 bases). Germline V lookup: CDR1 ENHRY, CDR2 SYGVKD. The CDR3 contains 14 residues. Between the trimmed V and J ends, which lost 5 bases and 2 bases, there was a span of 10 bases. Written as DNA, the CDR3 is TGTGCCATCAGTAAGGGGGAGACCTACAATGAGCAGTTCTTC. Encoded protein: CAISKGETYNEQFF.

The chain combines TRBV28 with TRBJ1-1; tentatively, D is TRBD1 (6 bases). The CDR3 spans 16 residues. Germline values: CDR1 MDHEN, CDR2 SYDVKM. V was pared by 6 bases and J by 7 bases, with 24 bases between. CDR3 bases: TGTGCCAGCAGCCGAGTGGGAGGTGGAGGGGGTGGTGAAGCTTTCTTT. Protein: CASSRVGGGGGGEAFF.

The gene calls are TRBV13 and TRBJ2-3; 12 bases align to TRBD2. The length of the CDR3 is 16 residues. Germline CDR1 is PRHDT and CDR2 is FYEKMQ (reference sequence). V lost 5 bases and J lost 6; bases outside the gene matches: 9. CDR3 coding DNA: TGTGCCAGCAGCCCGAAGACTAGCGGGGGCGCGGATACGCAGTATTTT. Translating it yields CASSPKTSGGADTQYF. Together with reference TRBV13 and TRBJ2-3, the CDR3 gives the full variable domain: AAGVIQSPRHLIKEKRETATLKCYPIPRHDTVYWYQQGPGQDPQFLISFYEKMQSDKGSIPDRFSAQQFSDYHSELNMSSLELGDSALYFCASSPKTSGGADTQYFGPGTRLTVL.

V gene TRBV29-1 combines with J gene TRBJ1-2; D is unclear. The V gene lost 6 bases and the J gene lost 5 bases, with 13 bases spanning the gap. This CDR3 has 12 amino acids. Germline lookup yields CDR1 SQVTM and CDR2 ANQGSEA. DNA for the CDR3: TGCAGCGTCGGGGATCGGAGTTATGGCTACACCTTC. Translated: CSVGDRSYGYTF.

CDR3 DNA sequence: TGTGCCAGCAGCCACGGACAGGGACATAATTCACCCCTCCACTTT. This sequence encodes CASSHGQGHNSPLHF. This sequence joins TRBV5-4 and TRBJ1-6, with TRBD1 identical over 8 bases. Germline V CDR1 and CDR2: SGHNT, YYREEE (reference sequence). This CDR3 is 15 amino acids long. V dropped 4 bases and J dropped 5; count of bases not matched to a gene: 5.

This chain joins TRBV5-8 and TRBJ2-1; the match to TRBD1 covers 11 bases. The CDR3 runs 17 residues. The germline V gene has CDR1 SGHTS and CDR2 YDEGEE. The J segment lost 4 bases and the V segment lost 4 bases, leaving 10 bases of the junction unmatched. CDR3 sequence: CASSPWTGGLNYNEQFF. Written as DNA, the CDR3 is TGTGCCAGCAGCCCCTGGACAGGGGGCTTGAATTACAATGAGCAGTTCTTC.

The chain is built from TRBV6-1 and TRBJ2-2, with 10 bases that match TRBD1. The CDR3 loop spans 16 amino acids. Germline values: CDR1 MNHNS, CDR2 SASEGT. V dropped 2 bases and J dropped 4; count of bases not matched to a gene: 4. In nucleotides, the CDR3 is TGTGCCAGCAGTGAATGGGGACAGGGGCTCACCGGGGAGCTGTTTTTT. Its translation is CASSEWGQGLTGELFF.

The genes are TRBV27 and TRBJ2-4, with D possibly TRBD1 on 6 matching bases. Trimming cost V 9 bases and J 0 bases, with 15 bases left between them. This CDR3 has 15 amino acids. CDR1 and CDR2 from the germline V gene are MNHEY and SMNVEV (reference sequence). The CDR3 nucleotides are TGTGCCAGGAGAACAGGGACGGTAGCCAAAAACATTCAGTACTTC. Encoded protein: CARRTGTVAKNIQYF.

The chain uses TRBV5-1 and TRBJ2-4; perhaps D is TRBD1 or TRBD2 (6 bases each). The V gene lost 4 bases and the J gene lost 9 bases, with 20 bases spanning the gap. CDR3 length: 15 residues. Germline CDR1 reads SGHRS; CDR2 reads YFSETQ. The CDR3 region has the DNA TGCGCCAGCAGCCCCCCCCAACAGGGACTCGGCATTCAGTACTTC. Protein sequence: CASSPPQQGLGIQYF.

V and J are TRBV7-8 and TRBJ2-7; 11 bases align to TRBD2. Germline V lookup: CDR1 SGHVS, CDR2 FQNEAQ. The CDR3 consists of 17 residues. The V gene end was trimmed by 5 bases and the J gene end by 3 bases; junction bases not matched to a gene: 12. CDR3 nucleotides: TGTGCCAGCAGCCTGAGGGCGACTAGCGGGAACCTCTACGAGCAGTACTTC. It specifies CASSLRATSGNLYEQYF.

The CDR3 is CASSEALRNTEAFF. Written as DNA, the CDR3 is TGTGCCAGCAGTGAAGCGCTTCGAAACACTGAAGCTTTCTTT. The chain joins TRBV6-1 to TRBJ1-1; no firm D call. The CDR3 covers 14 residues. Trimming cost V 0 bases and J 2 bases, with 7 bases left between them. Germline V gives CDR1 MNHNS, CDR2 SASEGT.

V is TRBV11-2 and J is TRBJ2-1; D possibly corresponds to TRBD1 (5 bases). V was shortened by 5 bases and J by 5 bases, with 13 bases between the two germline ends. Germline V gene lookup returns CDR1 SGHAT and CDR2 FQNNGV. There are 14 residues in the CDR3. The CDR3, as DNA: TGTGCCAGCAGCCTGAAACAGGAGAACAATGAGCAGTTCTTC. Protein: CASSLKQENNEQFF.

The V and J genes are TRBV10-3 and TRBJ2-3; D is uncertain. CDR1 is ENHRY, CDR2 SYGVKD, per germline. The CDR3 is 13 residues long. V dropped 2 bases and J dropped 0 bases, with 3 bases sitting between them. The CDR3 region is CAISETSTDTQYF. The CDR3, as DNA: TGTGCCATCAGTGAGACAAGCACAGATACGCAGTATTTT.

The V call is TRBV27, the J call TRBJ1-4, with TRBD1 matching 10 bases. The V and J ends lost 2 bases and 7 bases, in that order; junction bases with no gene match: 13. CDR3 length equals 18 residues. Germline V gene data show CDR1 as MNHEY and CDR2 as SMNVEV (reference sequence). Here the CDR3 DNA reads TGTGCCAGCAGTTTAACTTCAGGACAGGGGGGACCCGGTGAAAAACTGTTTTTT. Amino acids: CASSLTSGQGGPGEKLFF.

The V and J genes are TRBV28 and TRBJ2-1; D is perhaps TRBD1 or TRBD2 (5 bases each). Trimming removed 2 bases from V and 10 bases from J, with 15 bases in between. The CDR3 is 14 amino acids. Germline V gives CDR1 MDHEN, CDR2 SYDVKM. The CDR3 reads CASSLGDGLREQFF. CDR3 nucleotide sequence: TGTGCCAGCAGTTTAGGGGACGGCCTCCGGGAGCAGTTCTTC.

The gene calls are TRBV7-9 and TRBJ2-2, with 8 nucleotides matching TRBD1. The CDR3 totals 19 residues. Trimming took 5 bases from V and 5 from J; bases not matched to a gene: 19. Germline CDR1 and CDR2: SEHNR and FQNEAQ (reference sequence). DNA for the CDR3: TGTGCCAGCAGCCGCGGGCAGGGGGCGCTTATTGTAAAGACCGGGGAGCTGTTTTTT. It translates to CASSRGQGALIVKTGELFF.

The chain carries TRBV27 and TRBJ1-1; D is uncertain. V was shortened by 6 bases and J by 5 bases, with 13 bases between the two germline ends. The CDR3 length is 13 residues. Germline V gene lookup returns CDR1 MNHEY and CDR2 SMNVEV (reference sequence). CDR3 amino acids: CASSGLGLTEAFF. CDR3 sequence (DNA): TGTGCCAGCAGCGGATTAGGGCTTACTGAAGCTTTCTTT.

The rearrangement joins TRBV7-3 to TRBJ2-7; 9 nucleotides match TRBD1. Germline trimming cut 5 bases from V and 2 bases from J; bases unmatched to any gene: 7. Germline-derived CDR1 and CDR2 are SGHTA and FQGTGA. The CDR3 consists of 15 residues. CDR3 nucleotides: TGTGCCAGCAGCAACCCGACAGGGGGGACCTACGAGCAGTACTTC. This sequence encodes CASSNPTGGTYEQYF.

This clone occurred a few times. V is TRBV16 and J is TRBJ2-7, with D perhaps given as TRBD1 or TRBD2 (5 bases each). The CDR3 has 16 residues. CDR1 is KGHSY, CDR2 FQNENV, per germline. Deletions cut 2 bases from V and 0 bases from J, with 14 bases between. CDR3 residues: CASSQSRDGSSYEQYF. The DNA of the CDR3 is TGTGCCAGCAGCCAAAGTAGGGACGGCAGCTCCTACGAGCAGTACTTC.

J is TRBJ1-2 and V is TRBV7-9; D is unclear. The V end was cut by 6 bases, the J end by 2 bases, with 13 bases between. This CDR3 region has 14 residues. CDR1 and CDR2 from the germline V gene are SEHNR and FQNEAQ (reference sequence). DNA for the CDR3: TGTGCCAGCAGGGAGAGTGGCAGCAACTATGGCTACACCTTC. This encodes CASRESGSNYGYTF.

V gene TRBV6-5 combines with J gene TRBJ1-2; D call uncertain. The V end lost 4 bases, the J end lost 8 bases, and 8 bases lay between the germline ends. Germline V lookup: CDR1 MNHEY, CDR2 SVGAGI. The CDR3 extends over 11 amino acids. The DNA of the CDR3 is TGTGCCAGCAGTTGGGTGGGGGGCTACACCTTC. This translates into CASSWVGGYTF.

The chain combines TRBV11-2 with TRBJ2-3; 9 nucleotides agree with TRBD1. The CDR3 is 16 amino acids. The J segment lost 5 bases and the V segment lost 2 bases, leaving 8 bases of the junction unmatched. CDR1 is SGHAT and CDR2 is FQNNGV in the germline V gene. CDR3 protein: CASSLRRDREGDTQYF. The CDR3 DNA sequence: TGTGCCAGCAGCTTAAGGAGGGACAGGGAGGGAGATACGCAGTATTTT.

The chain uses TRBV28 and TRBJ2-3; 7 nucleotides line up with TRBD1. Germline V CDR1 and CDR2: MDHEN, SYDVKM. With V trimmed by 6 bases and J by 3 bases, 12 bases remained unmatched. This CDR3 comprises 16 residues. The CDR3 here is CASSLDRAPETDTQYF. CDR3 sequence (DNA): TGTGCCAGCAGCCTCGACAGGGCTCCGGAAACAGATACGCAGTATTTT. Combining the CDR3 with reference TRBV28 and TRBJ2-3 gives the whole variable domain DVKVTQSSRYLVKRTGEKVFLECVQDMDHENMFWYRQDPGLGLRLIYFSYDVKMKEKGDIPEGYSVSREKKERFSLILESASTNQTSMYLCASSLDRAPETDTQYFGPGTRLTVL.

For this clone: Other DNA sequences in the sample encode the same CDR3. J is TRBJ1-1 and V is TRBV5-1; possible D gene TRBD1, 6 bases. This CDR3 has 14 residues. V lost 0 bases and J lost 0, with 6 bases in between. Germline-derived CDR1 and CDR2 are SGHRS and YFSETQ. The CDR3 DNA is TGCGCCAGCAGCTTGGGGACAGTGAACACTGAAGCTTTCTTT. This codes for CASSLGTVNTEAFF. The full variable domain, with the rest looked up from reference TRBV5-1 and TRBJ1-1, is KAGVTQTPRYLIKTRGQQVTLSCSPISGHRSVSWYQQTPGQGLQFLFEYFSETQRNKGNFPGRFSGRQFSNSRSEMNVSTLELGDSALYLCASSLGTVNTEAFFGQGTRLTVV.

The chain is built from TRBV5-4 and TRBJ1-2; no clear D gene. The CDR3 loop spans 16 amino acids. The V end lost 0 bases, the J end lost 1 base, and 13 bases lay between the germline ends. Germline values: CDR1 SGHNT, CDR2 YYREEE (reference sequence). The CDR3 region has the DNA TGTGCCAGCAGCTTGGCCTCGGCGCGGGTTAACTATGGCTACACCTTC. Its protein is CASSLASARVNYGYTF. Variable domain in full (rest from reference TRBV5-4 and TRBJ1-2): ETGVTQSPTHLIKTRGQQVTLRCSSQSGHNTVSWYQQALGQGPQFIFQYYREEENGRGNFPPRFSGLQFPNYSSELNVNALELDDSALYLCASSLASARVNYGYTFGSGTRLTVV.

The chain combines TRBV4-1 with TRBJ2-2; D remains ambiguous. Germline V gene data show CDR1 as MGHRA and CDR2 as YSYEKL. Trimming removed 1 base from V and 5 bases from J, with 8 bases in between. CDR3 length: 14 residues. This chain's CDR3 is CASSQATRTGELFF. The DNA for the CDR3 is TGCGCCAGCAGCCAAGCAACCCGGACCGGGGAGCTGTTTTTT.